This TCR beta chain came from a study of cytomegalovirus exposure and HLA in healthy donors. Whole-study results and caveats: Segments of the TCR beta V type were, in most cases, productive about 87% or about 30% of the time in an earlier analysis. Associated with cytomegalovirus, according to the listing, were about 160 TCR beta chains. As was reported, the HLA-A and HLA-B alleles of most subjects were accurately predicted from TCR beta sequences.

Comment on this clone: What it binds is unknown.

The study ran its PCR with 60 Vbeta and 13 Jbeta primers. Per the authors' pipeline: A later analysis counted about 80 million unique TCR beta chains, some 12 million shared. Some clones are missing from TCRdb's copy, which holds only in-frame ones; the method was immunoSEQ multiplex PCR. That table supplies the V and J calls and clone size; D and trimming were determined from the DNA. Of 150,000 to 200,000 clones in the sample, over 75% were seen once. CDR1 and CDR2 (germline): SGHVT, SQSDAQ. The CDR3 has 18 amino acids. Unmatched junction bases numbered 7, after V lost 3 bases and J lost 0 bases. The specimen sequenced was PBMCs. This chain uses TRBV7-4 with TRBJ2-4, with TRBD2 identical over 11 bases. This clonotype was sampled from a woman aged 50 to 65 in good health and CMV-seropositive. CDR3 protein: CASSFKGLADIAKNIQYF. CDR3 bases: TGTGCCAGCAGCTTCAAGGGACTAGCGGATATAGCCAAAAACATTCAGTACTTC.